In this sample, the clone carrying this T cell receptor beta chain turned up once. The data belong to a study of T cells after yellow fever vaccination. One entry per CDR3 protein results from TCRdb running MiXCR on the 5' RACE reads. Of a few hundred thousand distinct CDR3 sequences listed, around 17% were seen once; the top ten hold around 16%. The sample in question was PBMCs, obtained 4 to 6 days after the first yellow fever vaccination. The receptor was isolated from a man younger than 35 who received the YFV17D yellow fever vaccine.

CDR3 region: CASSPREGLVGDTQYF. DNA of the CDR3: TGTGCCAGCAGCCCCCGGGAGGGCCTAGTGGGTGATACGCAGTATTTT. J is TRBJ2-3 and V is TRBV5-4; 8 bases match TRBD2. V trimming: 4 bases; J trimming: 6 bases; junction bases outside the gene matches: 13. This CDR3 is 16 amino acids long. The germline CDR1 and CDR2 sequences are SGHNT and YYREEE (reference sequence).